This is a list of T cell receptor beta chains from one sample in a study of immune evolution from preneoplasia to lung adenocarcinoma. Profiled with immunoSEQ multiplex PCR; TCRdb holds only in-frame clones, not every one. Of 35,000 or so clones listed, about 73% are singletons. Material for sequencing was FFPE invasive lung adenocarcinoma tissue. The receptors shown here come from a person aged 55 to 75 with lung adenocarcinoma. CDR3s include the opening cysteine and the closing phenylalanine or tryptophan. Fields, in order: clone size, V gene, CDR3 protein. The size field is filled for only some rows; it gives once, few, many or a size class.

>NA|TRBV5-1
CASRHGDTEAFF
>NA|TRBV7-9
CASSPGLGYGYTF
>NA|TRBV28
CASRTGLAGAGELFF
>NA|TRBV6-4
CASPHGQQNTEAFF
>NA|TRBV7-2
CASSPHNSGRGDTQYF
>NA|TRBV19
CASSMIQARDTEAFF
>NA|TRBV9
CASSGGQINEKLFF
>NA|TRBV2
CASSGTATNYGYTF
>NA|TRBV2
CASSEDAGAPYEQYF
>few|TRBV18
CASSVTASGANVLTF
>NA|TRBV2
CASSPDSNQPQHF
>NA|TRBV5-4
CASSFLAESSYNEQFF
>NA|TRBV19
CASSIPGAGNQPQHF
>NA|TRBV4-1
CASSQAPSRWGETQYF
>few|TRBV28
CASRRPSGLAGGNEQFF
>few|TRBV7-9
CASSLAKKSYNEQFF
>NA|TRBV6-5
CASSYSVNTEAFF
>NA|TRBV5-6
CASSLRQVYTEAFF
>NA|TRBV28
CASSSGGGWTGNTIYF
>NA|TRBV7-2
CASSLALTETEAFF
>NA|TRBV7-9
CASSLVGLYEQYF
>NA|TRBV4-2
CASSQDRTSGRVSTQYF
>NA|TRBV5-6
CASSRGLARDTGELFF
>NA|TRBV6-5
CASSELYEQYF
>NA|TRBV11-3
CASSSQGARGYTF
>NA|TRBV19
CASSISGTVLNYGYTF
>NA|TRBV9
CASSARQGGVEKLFF
>once|TRBV28
CASVDVRSYEQYF
>NA|TRBV12-5
CASGLNTYGYTF
>NA|TRBV12-5
CASGLEKTEAFF
>NA|TRBV7-2
CASSLHLTPNYGYTF
>NA|TRBV11-2
CASSLGDRDMETQYF
>once|TRBV29-1
CSSSGTGNTEAFF
>few|TRBV7-2
CASSLEGPSYEQYF
>once|TRBV29-1
CSVVSTGTYGYTF
>NA|TRBV7-2
CASSLARGSNQPQHF
>NA|TRBV29-1
CSARDSYMAQYF
>NA|TRBV6-5
CASSYSRGRELFF
>NA|TRBV4-1
CASSQDNGVWNEQFF
>NA|TRBV7-2
CASSLIPFQPQHF
>NA|TRBV11-3
CASSATSGRAREQYF
>NA|TRBV9
CASSVGGSNGYTF
>NA|TRBV5-4
CASSLGTSGSTDTQYF
>NA|TRBV2
CASIRSASSSTDTQYF
>once|TRBV6-5
CASSYSSVTANYGYTF
>NA|TRBV19
CASREPNQPQHF
>NA|TRBV7-2
CASSLRQGGEETQYF
>NA|TRBV5-4
CASSLFYTDTQYF
>NA|TRBV5-4
CASSHRGQAAFF
>NA|TRBV28
CASSLFGVRIQYF
>NA|TRBV7-2
CASSLYREYYGYTF
>NA|TRBV18
CASSFSGAGQPQHF
>NA|TRBV6-5
CASSYSPGRTEAFF
>NA|TRBV5-6
CASSLRWLAGGPGTGELFF
>few|TRBV28
CASSLASHTGELFF